Sequencing of this TCR beta chain was carried out in a study of T-cell memory formation after mild COVID-19. Whole-study results and caveats: The CD4+ clones that contracted clustered mainly within CM and EM, and the CD8+ clones concentrated in EMRA.

In its sample, this clonotype was seen a few times. Its antigen is as yet unknown. CDR3 size: 13 residues. Trimming cost V 0 bases and J 8 bases, with 10 bases left between them. In TCRdb, the 5' RACE reads were re-called with MiXCR into one record per CDR3 protein. The sample consists of about 190,000 distinct CDR3 sequences, approximately 20% of them appearing once. The receptor's source is an adult woman who had mild COVID-19 (a few samples of this study predate the infection). Cell type and time point are not known. The chain links TRBV12-3 or TRBV12-4 to TRBJ1-2; D not resolved. Source material: PBMCs or a T cell subset sorted from them (not recorded which). The CDR3 bases are TGTGCCAGCAGTTTAGCGCTCGTCTCGGGCTACACCTTC. Residues: CASSLALVSGYTF.